Each of the 26 T cell receptor beta chains below was sequenced from the same sample in a study of PD-1 blockade in classical Hodgkin lymphoma. Each patient experienced a relapse that followed autologous stem cell transplantation, and brentuximab vedotin exposure varied. The data were produced by immunoSEQ multiplex PCR, yet TCRdb's version contains in-frame clones alone and is incomplete. Altogether about 24,000 clones are present, approximately 80% being singletons, with the ten largest covering approximately 7.2%. The sequencing used peripheral blood mononuclear cells (PBMCs), collected at baseline. Source of these receptors: a human donor with classical Hodgkin lymphoma.

The V gene is TRBV2, the J gene TRBJ2-7, with TRBD1 as a possible D gene (6 bases). This CDR3 is 12 amino acids long. Trimming removed 6 bases from V and 1 base from J, with 7 bases in between. Germline CDR1 SNHLY, CDR2 FYNNEI. The CDR3 spells CASRDRSYEQYF. DNA of the CDR3: TGTGCCAGCAGGGACAGATCCTACGAGCAGTACTTC. Using reference TRBV2 and TRBJ2-7 for the parts outside the CDR3, the full variable domain is EPEVTQTPSHQVTQMGQEVILRCVPISNHLYFYWYRQILGQKVEFLVSFYNNEISEKSEIFDDQFSVERPDGSNFTLKIRSTKLEDSAMYFCASRDRSYEQYFGPGTRLTVT.

A few counts support this clone. V is TRBV6-6 and J is TRBJ2-7; 9 nucleotides line up with TRBD1. Germline V gene lookup returns CDR1 MNHNY and CDR2 SVGAGI (reference sequence). CDR3 length: 15 amino acids. The ends lost 5 bases at V and 2 bases at J; junction bases unmatched: 7. The CDR3 sequence is CASSLQGAAPYEQYF. The DNA for the CDR3 is TGTGCCAGCAGTCTACAGGGGGCGGCCCCCTACGAGCAGTACTTC.

The chain employs TRBV6-1 and TRBJ1-5; D gene ambiguous. Between the trimmed V and J ends, which lost 4 bases and 0 bases, there was a span of 13 bases. This CDR3 is built from 16 residues. Germline V gene lookup returns CDR1 MNHNS and CDR2 SASEGT. CDR3 in DNA: TGTGCCAGCAGTGGCCTAACGGGATATAGCAATCAGCCCCAGCATTTT. As protein: CASSGLTGYSNQPQHF.

The genes are TRBV4-1 and TRBJ2-5; 7 bases line up with TRBD2. With 2 bases clipped from V and 9 bases from J, the junction kept 15 bases outside the gene matches. The germline V gene has CDR1 MGHRA and CDR2 YSYEKL. The CDR3 extends over 16 amino acids. The CDR3 nucleotides read TGCGCCAGCAGCCAATTCGAGGCGGGACTACAGGCGGCCCAGTACTTC. Amino acid sequence: CASSQFEAGLQAAQYF.

This chain connects TRBV4-3 to TRBJ2-5; D is unclear. Trimming removed 4 bases at V and 1 base at J, with 10 bases between. Germline V gene sequence: CDR1 LGHNA, CDR2 YSLEER. The CDR3 sequence is 14 residues long. The CDR3 spells CASSRDLLQETQYF. In DNA form, the CDR3 reads TGCGCCAGCAGCCGAGATTTACTCCAAGAGACCCAGTACTTC.

This rearrangement joins TRBV19 to TRBJ1-2, with 8 bases identical to TRBD1. The germline gives CDR1 LNHDA, CDR2 SQIVND (reference sequence). This CDR3 has 12 residues. V was clipped by 8 bases and J by 8 bases; unmatched bases: 7. CDR3 DNA: TGTGCCAGTGGACAGGGATATTCCGGCTACACCTTC. The encoded protein is CASGQGYSGYTF.

Only one count was recorded for this clone. The chain links TRBV11-2 to TRBJ2-4, with 9 bases that match TRBD1. Trimming removed 5 bases from V and 0 bases from J; junction bases left unmatched: 14. The CDR3 loop spans 19 amino acids. Looked up from germline, CDR1 is SGHAT and CDR2 is FQNNGV. The CDR3 here is CASSLSPGTGNLAKNIQYF. CDR3 bases: TGTGCCAGCAGCCTCAGTCCCGGGACAGGGAATCTAGCCAAAAACATTCAGTACTTC. Drawing the rest from reference TRBV11-2 and TRBJ2-4, the complete variable domain is EAGVAQSPRYKIIEKRQSVAFWCNPISGHATLYWYQQILGQGPKLLIQFQNNGVVDDSQLPKDRFSAERLKGVDSTLKIQPAKLEDSAVYLCASSLSPGTGNLAKNIQYFGAGTRLSVL.

The chain carries TRBV10-1 and TRBJ1-1; D is unresolved. Looked up from germline, CDR1 is WNHNN and CDR2 is SYGVQD (reference sequence). Trimming left V 7 bases short and J 2 bases short, with 11 bases between. There are 13 residues in the CDR3. As DNA, the CDR3 is TGCGCCAGCACCCTCACACTAAACACTGAAGCTTTCTTT. It yields the protein CASTLTLNTEAFF.

This chain links TRBV10-1 with TRBJ2-5; TRBD2 aligns across 7 bases. After removal of 0 bases from V and 5 bases from J, the junction contained 12 bases not matched to a gene. In germline, CDR1 is WNHNN, CDR2 SYGVQD (reference sequence). This CDR3 is built from 17 residues. CDR3 amino acids: CASSESKSSGGSETQYF. DNA of the CDR3: TGCGCCAGCAGTGAGTCGAAGTCTAGCGGCGGGTCGGAGACCCAGTACTTC.

The V call is TRBV7-9, the J call TRBJ2-7, with D perhaps TRBD1 (5 bases). There are 12 residues in the CDR3. V lost 1 base and J 4 bases, leaving 5 bases between the germline ends. CDR1 and CDR2 (germline): SEHNR, FQNEAQ (reference sequence). CDR3 in amino acids: CASSLGQYEQYF. DNA for the CDR3: TGTGCCAGCAGCTTAGGACAGTACGAGCAGTACTTC.

The chain combines TRBV15 with TRBJ1-4; D uncertain. Germline V gene data show CDR1 as LNHNV and CDR2 as YYDKDF (reference sequence). This CDR3 comprises 14 residues. V was pared by 1 base and J by 8 bases, with 11 bases between. CDR3 region: CATSRGGDAEKLFF. CDR3 coding DNA: TGTGCCACCAGCAGAGGGGGAGATGCGGAAAAACTGTTTTTT.

The gene calls are TRBV6-1 and TRBJ2-7; D perhaps matches TRBD1 (6 bases). The CDR3 has 13 amino acids. The V end was cut by 8 bases, the J end by 4 bases, with 15 bases between. In germline, CDR1 is MNHNS, CDR2 SASEGT. This CDR3 reads CASSYGTLYEQYF. Here the CDR3 DNA reads TGTGCCAGCTCCTACGGGACACTATACGAGCAGTACTTC.

DNA for the CDR3: TGTGCCAGCAGCATCCCGGGACTAGCGGGGGCCAATGAGCAGTTCTTC. Its translation is CASSIPGLAGANEQFF. The chain is built from TRBV28 and TRBJ2-1; 14 bases line up with TRBD2. The CDR3 totals 16 residues. The ends lost 6 bases at V and 6 bases at J; junction bases unmatched: 7. Per the germline V gene, CDR1 is MDHEN and CDR2 is SYDVKM.

This chain links TRBV11-2 with TRBJ2-5; the D gene is possibly TRBD2 (7 bases). V was trimmed by 2 bases and J by 4 bases, leaving 14 bases between them. Germline CDR1 and CDR2: SGHAT and FQNNGV. The CDR3 is 15 amino acids. CDR3 in DNA: TGTGCCAGCAGCTTAAGTGGGGGGGCCTTAGAGACCCAGTACTTC. It is translated as CASSLSGGALETQYF.

The chain recombines TRBV29-1 with TRBJ2-5, with a weak D call TRBD1 (5 bases). V was shortened by 5 bases and J by 5 bases, with 12 bases between the two germline ends. This CDR3 contains 12 residues. From germline, CDR1 is SQVTM and CDR2 ANQGSEA. The CDR3, as DNA: TGCAGCGTTAAAAGGGGCCAGGAGACCCAGTACTTC. Translating it yields CSVKRGQETQYF.

The J gene is TRBJ1-3, the V gene TRBV6-5; a weak D match, TRBD1 (6 bases). The CDR3 runs 15 residues. CDR1 is MNHEY, CDR2 SVGAGI, per germline. Trimming pared 7 bases from V and 3 bases from J, leaving 16 bases between. The CDR3 protein is CASTGSGGFGNTIYF. CDR3 nucleotides: TGTGCCAGCACGGGGTCGGGGGGCTTTGGAAACACCATATATTTT.

V usage is TRBV7-2 and J usage is TRBJ1-1, with D unclear. The germline CDR1 and CDR2 sequences are SGHTA and FQGNSA. Deletions cut 1 base from V and 4 bases from J, with 10 bases between. The CDR3 runs to 14 residues. As DNA, the CDR3 is TGTGCCAGCAGCTTAGTTTCCATCCCCACTGAAGCTTTCTTT. It encodes CASSLVSIPTEAFF.

The rearrangement links TRBV4-2 to TRBJ2-7; TRBD2 aligns across 10 bases. The CDR3 has 16 amino acids. V lost 0 bases, J lost 2 bases, and 4 bases stayed unmatched. Germline CDR1 and CDR2: LGHNA and YNFKEQ. The CDR3 nucleotides read TGTGCCAGCAGCCAAGAATTAGCGGGGGGTGCCTACGAGCAGTACTTC. Translated, it gives CASSQELAGGAYEQYF.

V and J are TRBV15 and TRBJ1-2, with 8 nucleotides matching TRBD1. The CDR3 consists of 13 residues. Unmatched junction bases numbered 10, after V lost 9 bases and J lost 7 bases. The germline gives CDR1 LNHNV, CDR2 YYDKDF (reference sequence). The CDR3 sequence is CATQTGQEGGYTF. CDR3 nucleotides: TGTGCCACACAAACGGGACAGGAGGGTGGCTACACCTTC.

This chain joins TRBV15 and TRBJ2-7; 10 nucleotides line up with TRBD1. Germline V gene sequence: CDR1 LNHNV, CDR2 YYDKDF (reference sequence). The length of the CDR3 is 15 residues. V lost 5 bases to trimming and J lost 3 bases; unmatched junction nucleotides: 7. CDR3 amino acids: CATSQTGGLNYEQYF. The CDR3 DNA sequence: TGTGCCACCAGCCAGACAGGGGGCCTAAACTACGAGCAGTACTTC.

V gene TRBV19 combines with J gene TRBJ2-2; no definite D call. Germline V gives CDR1 LNHDA, CDR2 SQIVND (reference sequence). The V gene lost 4 bases and the J gene lost 3 bases, with 9 bases spanning the gap. There are 14 residues in the CDR3. CDR3 nucleotides: TGTGCCAGTAGTAAAATAACAGACACCGGGGAGCTGTTTTTT. Translation gives CASSKITDTGELFF.

This chain joins TRBV7-9 and TRBJ1-4, with 11 nucleotides matching TRBD1. Germline V CDR1 and CDR2: SEHNR, FQNEAQ (reference sequence). This CDR3 is 15 amino acids long. J lost 4 bases, V lost 4 bases, and 2 bases had no gene match. In nucleotides, the CDR3 is TGTGCCAGCAGCTGGGGGACAGGGGGTAATGAAAAACTGTTTTTT. Amino acid sequence: CASSWGTGGNEKLFF.

This chain connects TRBV5-4 to TRBJ1-2; D is ambiguous. Trimming cost V 2 bases and J 2 bases, with 10 bases left between them. CDR1 is SGHNT, CDR2 YYREEE, per germline (reference sequence). This CDR3 spans 14 amino acids. As DNA, the CDR3 is TGTGCCAGCAGCTTTAGGGCGGGGAACTATGGCTACACCTTC. Its protein is CASSFRAGNYGYTF.

The chain uses TRBV5-1 and TRBJ1-2; weak D call: TRBD1 (5 bases). V lost 0 bases, J lost 2 bases, and 11 bases lay in between. The CDR3 consists of 15 residues. Looked up from germline, CDR1 is SGHRS and CDR2 is YFSETQ. In DNA, the CDR3 is TGCGCCAGCAGCTTGGAAGGGGCGCGGAACTATGGCTACACCTTC. Its protein is CASSLEGARNYGYTF.

This chain connects TRBV6-6 to TRBJ2-7; D call uncertain. V lost 0 bases and J lost 3, with 6 bases in between. Germline CDR1 MNHNY, CDR2 SVGAGI (reference sequence). The length of the CDR3 is 13 residues. CDR3 sequence reads: CASSYSDLYEQYF. CDR3 coding DNA: TGTGCCAGCAGTTACTCGGACCTCTACGAGCAGTACTTC.

The chain carries TRBV7-9 and TRBJ2-7, with D possibly being TRBD1 (6 bases). The germline V and J ends were trimmed by 3 bases and 4 bases, with 19 bases remaining between them. Germline V gene sequence: CDR1 SEHNR, CDR2 FQNEAQ (reference sequence). The CDR3 is 16 amino acids. The CDR3 nucleotides read TGTGCCAGCAGCTTCTGGGGCCCGGGACAAGGGTACGAGCAGTACTTC. Protein: CASSFWGPGQGYEQYF.